The source of this TCR beta chain is a study of cytomegalovirus exposure and HLA in healthy donors. This PCR relied on a set of 60 Vbeta primers and 13 Jbeta primers. Sequencing used immunoSEQ multiplex PCR; TCRdb keeps in-frame clones, though not all of them. In the table there are more than 150,000 clones, 75% to 85% of which are singletons. The clonotype comes from a woman aged 30 to 39 in good health and CMV-seronegative. The sequenced material came from PBMCs.

CDR3 sequence reads: CASSNRGTEPQHF. CDR3 DNA: TGTGCCAGCAGTAACAGGGGGACAGAGCCCCAGCATTTT. The chain joins TRBV28 to TRBJ1-5; 8 bases align to TRBD1. Germline V gene data show CDR1 as MDHEN and CDR2 as SYDVKM. This CDR3 contains 13 residues. Trimming removed 5 bases from V and 8 bases from J; junction bases left unmatched: 5.